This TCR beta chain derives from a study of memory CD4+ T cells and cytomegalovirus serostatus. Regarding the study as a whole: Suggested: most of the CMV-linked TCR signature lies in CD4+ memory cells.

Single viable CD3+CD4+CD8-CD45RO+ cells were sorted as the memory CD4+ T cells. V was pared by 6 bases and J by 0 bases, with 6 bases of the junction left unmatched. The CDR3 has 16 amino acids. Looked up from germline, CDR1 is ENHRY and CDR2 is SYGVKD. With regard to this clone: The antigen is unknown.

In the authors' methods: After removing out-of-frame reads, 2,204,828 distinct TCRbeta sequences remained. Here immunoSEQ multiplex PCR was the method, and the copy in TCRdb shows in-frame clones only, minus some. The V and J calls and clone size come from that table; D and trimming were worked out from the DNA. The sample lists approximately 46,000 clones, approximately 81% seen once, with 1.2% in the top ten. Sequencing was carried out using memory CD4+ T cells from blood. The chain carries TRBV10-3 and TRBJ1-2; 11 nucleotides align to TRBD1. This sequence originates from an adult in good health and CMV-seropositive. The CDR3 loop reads CAIRAGQGETNYGYTF. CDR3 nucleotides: TGTGCCATCAGAGCGGGACAGGGGGAAACTAACTATGGCTACACCTTC.